These T cell receptor beta chains were read from a single sample in a study of blood T cell repertoires in COVID-19. The data were produced by immunoSEQ multiplex PCR, yet TCRdb's version contains in-frame clones alone and is incomplete. In the table there are roughly 300,000 clones, about nine tenths of which are singletons. Sequencing was carried out using peripheral blood. These receptors originate from a woman aged 25 to 39 with COVID-19, enrolled during active disease. CDR3s include the opening cysteine and the closing phenylalanine or tryptophan. The D gene is left open where the match is weak. The size field is filled for only some rows; it gives once, few, many or a size class.

j_gene: TRBJ1-4; abundance: .; d_gene: .; v_gene: TRBV20-1; CDR3nt: TGCAGTGCTAGACAGGGGAAACTGTTTTTT; CDR3aa: CSARQGKLFF
j_gene: TRBJ1-2; abundance: .; d_gene: .; v_gene: TRBV9; CDR3nt: TGTGCCAGCAGCGTAGCGGGACACCGGGGCTCCACCTTC; CDR3aa: CASSVAGHRGSTF
j_gene: TRBJ1-6; abundance: .; d_gene: TRBD1; v_gene: TRBV27; CDR3nt: TGTGCCAGCAGTCCATACCGGGACAGGGGGCTGCGTTCACCCCTCCACTTT; CDR3aa: CASSPYRDRGLRSPLHF
j_gene: TRBJ1-2; abundance: .; d_gene: .; v_gene: TRBV6-5; CDR3nt: TGTGCCAGCACCGTTGGGACATCCCCTAACTATGGCTACACCTTC; CDR3aa: CASTVGTSPNYGYTF
j_gene: TRBJ2-7; abundance: .; d_gene: .; v_gene: TRBV5-4; CDR3nt: TGTGCCAGCAGTTTGCTCGGGAACGAGCAGTACTTC; CDR3aa: CASSLLGNEQYF
j_gene: TRBJ2-5; abundance: .; d_gene: TRBD2; v_gene: TRBV5-1; CDR3nt: TGCGCCAGCAGCTTAGCGGGAGGCCTTCAAGAGACCCAGTACTTC; CDR3aa: CASSLAGGLQETQYF
j_gene: TRBJ2-1; abundance: .; d_gene: TRBD2; v_gene: TRBV9; CDR3nt: TGTGCCAGCAGCACCAGCGGGACCTCCTACAATGAGCAGTTCTTC; CDR3aa: CASSTSGTSYNEQFF
j_gene: TRBJ1-1; abundance: .; d_gene: .; v_gene: TRBV7-9; CDR3nt: TGTGCCAGCAGCTTAAAAGGGGATATCACTGAAGCTTTCTTT; CDR3aa: CASSLKGDITEAFF
j_gene: TRBJ1-1; abundance: once; d_gene: .; v_gene: TRBV19; CDR3nt: TGTGCCAGTAGGTGGGACTCCGAAAGCGGGAACACTGAAGCTTTCTTT; CDR3aa: CASRWDSESGNTEAFF
j_gene: TRBJ1-1; abundance: .; d_gene: .; v_gene: TRBV30; CDR3nt: TGTGCCTCAGTCGGGAGGGGCACTGAAGCTTTCTTT; CDR3aa: CASVGRGTEAFF
j_gene: TRBJ1-2; abundance: .; d_gene: TRBD1; v_gene: TRBV6-1; CDR3nt: TGTGCCAGCAGTGAGCCGACAGGGGTTTACGGCTACACCTTC; CDR3aa: CASSEPTGVYGYTF
j_gene: TRBJ1-1; abundance: .; d_gene: .; v_gene: TRBV30; CDR3nt: TGTGCCTGGAGCCAACTAAACACTGAAGCTTTCTTT; CDR3aa: CAWSQLNTEAFF
j_gene: TRBJ1-5; abundance: .; d_gene: .; v_gene: TRBV2; CDR3nt: TGTGCCAGCAGTGAGGTTCAGGGCAATCAGCCCCAGCATTTT; CDR3aa: CASSEVQGNQPQHF
j_gene: TRBJ1-1; abundance: .; d_gene: TRBD1; v_gene: TRBV30; CDR3nt: TGTGCCTGGAGGGACAGGGGGGGGACTGAAGCTTTCTTT; CDR3aa: CAWRDRGGTEAFF
j_gene: TRBJ2-2; abundance: .; d_gene: .; v_gene: TRBV5-1; CDR3nt: TGCGCCAGCAGCCAAAATCTACAGGGCACCGGGGAGCTGTTTTTT; CDR3aa: CASSQNLQGTGELFF
j_gene: TRBJ1-6; abundance: .; d_gene: .; v_gene: TRBV19; CDR3nt: TGTGCCAGTAGTATAACCGGCTCCTATAATTCACCCCTCCACTTT; CDR3aa: CASSITGSYNSPLHF
j_gene: TRBJ2-4; abundance: few; d_gene: .; v_gene: TRBV2; CDR3nt: TGTGCCAGCAGTGAGGGGGGAATAGGAGCCAAAAACATTCAGTACTTC; CDR3aa: CASSEGGIGAKNIQYF